This T cell receptor (beta chain) originates from a study of T-cell reconstitution after alpha-beta-depleted transplantation in children. A TCRbeta library incorporating unique molecular identifiers was prepared. Each CDR3 protein is one row after TCRdb ran MiXCR on the PCR reads. The table lists 440,000 or so distinct CDR3 sequences, about a tenth of them singletons. This CDR3 comprises 14 residues. Trimming stripped 5 bases from V and 6 bases from J, with 17 bases between. Germline CDR1 reads SGHTA; CDR2 reads FQGNSA. The TCR was taken from a human donor who donated a stem cell graft to a child with acute myeloid leukemia. Specimen: PBMCs from the stem cell graft donor, collected from the stem cell graft. The chain uses TRBV7-2 and TRBJ2-7; TRBD1 or TRBD2 may be the D gene (6 bases each). CDR3 sequence reads: CASSQIGGRGEQYF. CDR3 bases: TGTGCCAGCAGCCAGATAGGGGGGCGCGGCGAGCAGTACTTC. The entire variable domain, with the rest obtained from reference TRBV7-2 and TRBJ2-7, is as follows: GAGVSQSPSNKVTEKGKDVELRCDPISGHTALYWYRQSLGQGLEFLIYFQGNSAPDKSGLPSDRFSAERTGGSVSTLTIQRTQQEDSAVYLCASSQIGGRGEQYFGPGTRLTVT.